Given below is one TCR beta chain in context. These data belong to a study of blood T cell repertoires in COVID-19. For the study at large: The United States, Italy and Spain provided the acute and convalescent COVID-19 samples. The cDNA or gDNA used as material had been derived from T cells, B-cell-depleted T cells, or PBMCs.

How the authors handled the data: Estimated nucleated cell counts came from reference gene primer amplification. Here immunoSEQ multiplex PCR was the method, and the copy in TCRdb shows in-frame clones only, minus some. That table supplies the V and J calls and clone size; D and trimming were determined from the DNA. This table holds about 120,000 clones, around 81% found once. The length of the CDR3 is 15 residues. CDR1 and CDR2 (germline): SGDLS, YYNGEE. J gave up 7 bases and V 0 bases, and 9 bases lay outside the gene matches. This TCR came from a man between 70 and 80 years old with acute or convalescent COVID-19. Sequenced input: peripheral blood. V usage is TRBV9 and J usage is TRBJ2-7; 8 bases are a match to TRBD1. The CDR3 loop reads CASSVAGTGDKEQYF. In DNA, the CDR3 is TGTGCCAGCAGCGTAGCGGGGACAGGTGACAAGGAGCAGTACTTC.